This is a list of T cell receptor beta chains from one sample in a study of shared clonotypes between healthy human individuals. Profiled with immunoSEQ multiplex PCR; TCRdb holds only in-frame clones, not every one. There are some 1.5 million clones in the sample; nearly 99% occur only once, and 0.4% to 0.45% lies in the top ten. Sample: naive CD4+ T cells sorted from blood. Receptor source: a man aged 25 to 40 in good health. Both conserved end residues are part of each CDR3. A D gene is named only where the DNA matches it firmly. Only some rows state a clone size, as once, few, many or a class for expanded clones.

d_gene: -
abundance: -
j_gene: TRBJ2-1
v_gene: TRBV27
CDR3aa: CASSLRLAGDNEQFF
CDR3nt: TGTGCCAGCAGTTTGAGGCTAGCAGGGGACAATGAGCAGTTCTTC

d_gene: -
abundance: -
j_gene: TRBJ2-7
v_gene: TRBV28
CDR3aa: CASSPGTASYEQYF
CDR3nt: TGTGCCAGCAGCCCTGGGACGGCCTCCTACGAGCAGTACTTC

d_gene: -
abundance: -
j_gene: TRBJ2-7
v_gene: TRBV27
CDR3aa: CASSFSRGSLYEQYF
CDR3nt: TGTGCCAGCAGTTTCAGCAGGGGTTCGCTCTACGAGCAGTACTTC

d_gene: -
abundance: -
j_gene: TRBJ2-5
v_gene: TRBV29-1
CDR3aa: CSVQGGRGQETQYF
CDR3nt: TGCAGCGTTCAGGGCGGCAGGGGACAAGAGACCCAGTACTTC

d_gene: -
abundance: -
j_gene: TRBJ2-7
v_gene: TRBV28
CDR3aa: CASSPPSDNYEQYF
CDR3nt: TGTGCCAGCAGTCCACCCTCGGACAACTACGAGCAGTACTTC

d_gene: -
abundance: -
j_gene: TRBJ1-2
v_gene: TRBV10-3
CDR3aa: CAISQGIAYGYTF
CDR3nt: TGTGCCATCAGCCAGGGGATCGCCTATGGCTACACCTTC

d_gene: -
abundance: -
j_gene: TRBJ1-1
v_gene: TRBV7-9
CDR3aa: CASSRPGTDKAFF
CDR3nt: TGTGCCAGCAGCCGTCCCGGAACAGATAAAGCTTTCTTT

d_gene: TRBD1
abundance: -
j_gene: TRBJ2-7
v_gene: TRBV11-2
CDR3aa: CASSNVRQGSYEQYF
CDR3nt: TGTGCCAGCAGCAACGTCCGACAGGGATCCTACGAGCAGTACTTC

d_gene: TRBD2
abundance: once
j_gene: TRBJ2-5
v_gene: TRBV5-1
CDR3aa: CASSLAGLAGGFQETQYF
CDR3nt: TGCGCCAGCAGCTTGGCGGGACTAGCGGGAGGGTTCCAAGAGACCCAGTACTTC

d_gene: TRBD1
abundance: -
j_gene: TRBJ1-4
v_gene: TRBV11-2
CDR3aa: CASRIRDRAEKLFF
CDR3nt: TGTGCCAGCAGGATCCGGGACAGGGCTGAAAAACTGTTTTTT

d_gene: TRBD2
abundance: once
j_gene: TRBJ2-7
v_gene: TRBV7-6
CDR3aa: CASSLGGGVVQHREQYF
CDR3nt: TGTGCCAGCAGCTTGGGCGGGGGGGTAGTCCAGCACCGAGAGCAGTACTTC

d_gene: TRBD1
abundance: -
j_gene: TRBJ1-1
v_gene: TRBV6-5
CDR3aa: CASSYRDRYEAFF
CDR3nt: TGTGCCAGCAGTTACCGGGACAGGTATGAAGCTTTCTTT

d_gene: TRBD1
abundance: -
j_gene: TRBJ1-2
v_gene: TRBV5-5
CDR3aa: CASIQTGGDYGYTF
CDR3nt: TGTGCCAGCATCCAGACAGGGGGCGACTATGGCTACACCTTC

d_gene: -
abundance: -
j_gene: TRBJ2-2
v_gene: TRBV29-1
CDR3aa: CSAGRDTGELFF
CDR3nt: TGCAGCGCTGGGCGAGACACCGGGGAGCTGTTTTTT

d_gene: TRBD2
abundance: once
j_gene: TRBJ2-1
v_gene: TRBV11-2
CDR3aa: CASSFPGLAGVLYEQFF
CDR3nt: TGTGCCAGCAGCTTCCCCGGACTAGCGGGAGTATTGTATGAGCAGTTCTTC

d_gene: TRBD2
abundance: -
j_gene: TRBJ2-5
v_gene: TRBV5-4
CDR3aa: CASSLTSGDQETQYF
CDR3nt: TGTGCCAGCAGCTTGACTAGCGGAGATCAAGAGACCCAGTACTTC

d_gene: -
abundance: -
j_gene: TRBJ1-4
v_gene: TRBV9
CDR3aa: CASSRGTALLGNEKLFF
CDR3nt: TGTGCCAGCAGCCGCGGAACAGCCCTATTGGGTAATGAAAAACTGTTTTTT

d_gene: TRBD2
abundance: once
j_gene: TRBJ2-3
v_gene: TRBV5-4
CDR3aa: CASTDSGRATTDTQYF
CDR3nt: TGTGCCAGCACCGATAGCGGGAGGGCGACTACAGATACGCAGTATTTT

d_gene: TRBD2
abundance: -
j_gene: TRBJ2-6
v_gene: TRBV9
CDR3aa: CASSVATSGGPSGANVLTF
CDR3nt: TGTGCCAGCAGCGTAGCTACTAGCGGGGGACCCTCTGGGGCCAACGTCCTGACTTTC

d_gene: TRBD2
abundance: once
j_gene: TRBJ2-1
v_gene: TRBV27
CDR3aa: CASSLSRGLAGVNEQFF
CDR3nt: TGTGCCAGCAGTTTAAGCCGAGGACTAGCGGGAGTTAATGAGCAGTTCTTC

d_gene: TRBD1
abundance: -
j_gene: TRBJ2-7
v_gene: TRBV25-1
CDR3aa: CASRKGQGSYEQYF
CDR3nt: TGTGCCAGCAGAAAAGGACAGGGCTCCTACGAGCAGTACTTC

d_gene: -
abundance: -
j_gene: TRBJ2-7
v_gene: TRBV20-1
CDR3aa: CSAGSYEQYF
CDR3nt: TGCAGTGCTGGGTCCTACGAGCAGTACTTC

d_gene: TRBD1
abundance: -
j_gene: TRBJ2-5
v_gene: TRBV2
CDR3aa: CASSPGQYQETQYF
CDR3nt: TGTGCCAGCAGTCCGGGACAGTACCAAGAGACCCAGTACTTC

d_gene: TRBD2
abundance: -
j_gene: TRBJ2-3
v_gene: TRBV25-1
CDR3aa: CASSAGTSGRAGSQYF
CDR3nt: TGTGCCAGCAGTGCCGGGACTAGCGGGAGGGCCGGATCGCAGTATTTT

d_gene: -
abundance: once
j_gene: TRBJ2-7
v_gene: TRBV2
CDR3aa: CASSDVANYGEQYF
CDR3nt: TGTGCCAGCAGTGATGTGGCCAACTACGGGGAGCAGTACTTC

d_gene: TRBD1
abundance: -
j_gene: TRBJ2-2
v_gene: TRBV29-1
CDR3aa: CSVYRGPGELFF
CDR3nt: TGCAGCGTCTACAGGGGTCCCGGGGAGCTGTTTTTT

d_gene: -
abundance: -
j_gene: TRBJ1-1
v_gene: TRBV29-1
CDR3aa: CSVETNTEAFF
CDR3nt: TGCAGCGTTGAGACGAACACTGAAGCTTTCTTT

d_gene: -
abundance: -
j_gene: TRBJ1-4
v_gene: TRBV10-3
CDR3aa: CAISESLGKLFF
CDR3nt: TGTGCCATCAGTGAGTCGCTGGGAAAACTGTTTTTT

d_gene: -
abundance: -
j_gene: TRBJ2-7
v_gene: TRBV6-5
CDR3aa: CASSYGERQYF
CDR3nt: TGTGCCAGCAGTTACGGGGAGCGGCAGTACTTC